The 18 T cell receptor beta chains listed next were all sequenced from one sample in a study of long-term antiretroviral therapy in people with HIV. The libraries were made with immunoSEQ v3.0 at survey level. Repertoires were generated with immunoSEQ multiplex PCR, while TCRdb's copy carries only in-frame clones and drops some. The sample holds some 28,000 clones, about 80% seen once. Sequencing was performed on unsorted PBMCs, taken 0.3 years after starting antiretroviral therapy. The origin of the receptors is a man aged 40-55 years with HIV.

The rearrangement uses TRBV18 and TRBJ2-4; D is possibly TRBD2 (6 bases). Looked up from germline, CDR1 is KGHSH and CDR2 is LQKENI. V was trimmed by 3 bases and J by 11 bases, leaving 23 bases between them. The length of the CDR3 is 16 residues. CDR3 in amino acids: CASSPVHEGAGSLQYF. CDR3 sequence (DNA): TGTGCCAGCTCACCGGTACACGAGGGTGCGGGAAGCCTTCAGTACTTC.

The chain has TRBV6-5 and TRBJ2-3; the D gene could be TRBD1 or TRBD2 (5 bases each). The CDR3 spans 14 residues. Looked up from germline, CDR1 is MNHEY and CDR2 is SVGAGI. Trimming took off 6 bases at V and 0 bases at J, with 10 bases between the two ends. CDR3 sequence reads: CASRRGPSTDTQYF. The CDR3 DNA reads TGTGCCAGCAGAAGGGGACCTAGCACAGATACGCAGTATTTT.

The V gene is TRBV7-6, the J gene TRBJ2-3; 10 bases align to TRBD1. The germline CDR1 and CDR2 sequences are SGHVS and FNYEAQ. The J segment lost 3 bases and the V segment lost 4 bases, leaving 7 bases of the junction unmatched. The CDR3 is 16 residues long. The CDR3 coding sequence is TGTGCCAGCAGCTCCCGGGACAGGGGTGGTACAGATACGCAGTATTTT. This codes for CASSSRDRGGTDTQYF.

The rearrangement uses TRBV28 and TRBJ1-5, with D maybe TRBD1 (5 bases). There are 17 residues in the CDR3. Germline values: CDR1 MDHEN, CDR2 SYDVKM. V was clipped by 4 bases and J by 1 base, with 17 bases between them. The CDR3 loop reads CASSSPAQGGSNQPQHF. DNA for the CDR3: TGTGCCAGCAGTTCCCCAGCTCAGGGAGGCAGCAATCAGCCCCAGCATTTT.

This clone has just a few counts. The genes are TRBV4-1 and TRBJ1-4, with D maybe TRBD1 (5 bases). There are 16 residues in the CDR3. The germline V gene encodes CDR1 MGHRA and CDR2 YSYEKL. Trimming left V 0 bases short and J 6 bases short, with 14 bases between. The CDR3 DNA follows: TGCGCCAGCAGCCAAGATTCGGGACTTAGGGATGAAAAACTGTTTTTT. It encodes CASSQDSGLRDEKLFF.

The gene calls are TRBV18 and TRBJ2-7; perhaps TRBD1 as D (5 bases). The CDR3 is made up of 14 amino acids. Germline CDR1 and CDR2: KGHSH and LQKENI. V was pared by 2 bases and J by 0 bases, with 8 bases between. CDR3 region: CASSPSQGSYEQYF. The CDR3 nucleotides are TGTGCCAGCTCACCATCGCAGGGCTCCTACGAGCAGTACTTC.

This clone is a singleton in its sample. This chain uses TRBV5-6 with TRBJ2-3; the D is unclear. Germline CDR1 reads SGHDT; CDR2 reads YYEEEE. V was clipped by 0 bases and J by 2 bases, with 13 bases between them. The CDR3 loop spans 16 amino acids. CDR3 residues: CASSLALAVFTDTQYF. CDR3 DNA sequence: TGTGCCAGCAGCTTGGCCCTCGCGGTCTTCACAGATACGCAGTATTTT.

The chain joins TRBV6-6 to TRBJ2-7; 11 nucleotides line up with TRBD2. The CDR3 runs to 16 residues. Germline values: CDR1 MNHNY, CDR2 SVGAGI (reference sequence). With 6 bases clipped from V and 3 bases from J, the junction kept 10 bases outside the gene matches. CDR3 sequence reads: CASRPGSSGGIYEQYF. In DNA, the CDR3 is TGTGCCAGCAGGCCCGGTTCTAGCGGGGGGATCTACGAGCAGTACTTC.

The V and J genes are TRBV10-3 and TRBJ2-5; the D gene could be TRBD1 or TRBD2 (5 bases each). Per the germline V gene, CDR1 is ENHRY and CDR2 is SYGVKD. The CDR3 is made up of 12 amino acids. Trimming removed 6 bases from V and 5 bases from J, with 10 bases in between. Here the CDR3 reads CAISGTGETQYF. CDR3 coding DNA: TGTGCCATCAGCGGGACCGGGGAGACCCAGTACTTC.

The rearrangement links TRBV9 to TRBJ1-5; D remains ambiguous. CDR1 is SGDLS and CDR2 is YYNGEE in the germline V gene. There are 15 residues in the CDR3. The germline V and J ends were trimmed by 0 bases and 2 bases, with 9 bases remaining between them. The CDR3 loop is CASSVEGNRNQPQHF. The CDR3, as DNA: TGTGCCAGCAGCGTAGAAGGCAATCGCAATCAGCCCCAGCATTTT.

The table lists this clone with a few counts. The rearrangement links TRBV5-5 to TRBJ1-1; a weak D match, TRBD1 (5 bases). This CDR3 spans 14 amino acids. Germline V gene data show CDR1 as SGHKS and CDR2 as YYEKEE (reference sequence). V lost 0 bases, J lost 4 bases, and 10 bases lay in between. CDR3 sequence: CASSLDAGGTEAFF. The CDR3 coding sequence is TGTGCCAGCAGCTTGGATGCGGGGGGCACTGAAGCTTTCTTT. The variable domain in full, with the rest retrieved from reference TRBV5-5 and TRBJ1-1, is DAGVTQSPTHLIKTRGQQVTLRCSPISGHKSVSWYQQVLGQGPQFIFQYYEKEERGRGNFPDRFSARQFPNYSSELNVNALLLGDSALYLCASSLDAGGTEAFFGQGTRLTVV.

V gene TRBV15 combines with J gene TRBJ2-1; D not resolved. Germline V gene sequence: CDR1 LNHNV, CDR2 YYDKDF (reference sequence). Trimming took 1 base from V and 4 from J, leaving 8 bases between them. This CDR3 region has 14 residues. CDR3 loop: CATSRGSLYNEQFF. The CDR3 DNA follows: TGTGCCACCAGCAGAGGATCGCTTTACAATGAGCAGTTCTTC.

The CDR3 coding sequence is TGCGCCAGCAGCCAGGCCACTAGCGGGTACAATGAGCAGTTCTTC. Protein sequence: CASSQATSGYNEQFF. This sequence joins TRBV4-3 and TRBJ2-1; 9 nucleotides align to TRBD2. The CDR3 has 15 residues. The junction had 4 bases not matched to a gene; V was cut back by 3 bases and J by 4 bases. In germline, CDR1 is LGHNA, CDR2 YSLEER.

By share, this clone counts as medium-sized (0.01 to 0.1%). The chain combines TRBV9 with TRBJ1-5; D call uncertain. The CDR3 totals 15 residues. Deletions cut 1 base from V and 7 bases from J, with 15 bases between. Germline assignment: CDR1 SGDLS and CDR2 YYNGEE. For the CDR3, the DNA is TGTGCCAGCAGCGTAACCGGGGAAAGAGGGCAGCCCCAGCATTTT. Translating it yields CASSVTGERGQPQHF.

This clone was seen a single time. The chain combines TRBV29-1 with TRBJ2-6; tentatively, D is TRBD1 (5 bases). The CDR3 has 14 amino acids. Trimming stripped 4 bases from V and 3 bases from J, with 10 bases between. Germline values: CDR1 SQVTM, CDR2 ANQGSEA. The CDR3 spells CSVGGRGGANVLTF. The CDR3, as DNA: TGCAGCGTTGGGGGCCGAGGTGGGGCCAACGTCCTGACTTTC.

The gene calls are TRBV4-3 and TRBJ2-3; 12 nucleotides align to TRBD2. The CDR3 extends over 16 amino acids. Germline V gene sequence: CDR1 LGHNA, CDR2 YSLEER. The junction had 4 bases not matched to a gene; V was cut back by 1 base and J by 5 bases. CDR3 amino acids: CASSQVLAGGGDTQYF. The CDR3 DNA follows: TGCGCCAGCAGCCAAGTCCTAGCGGGAGGGGGAGATACGCAGTATTTT.

V gene TRBV7-2 combines with J gene TRBJ2-3; D assignment may be TRBD1 or TRBD2 (5 bases each). The CDR3 loop spans 15 amino acids. Germline V lookup: CDR1 SGHTA, CDR2 FQGNSA. The V end was cut by 5 bases, the J end by 1 base, with 13 bases between. CDR3 loop: CASSPNRGGTDTQYF. The CDR3, as DNA: TGTGCCAGCAGCCCCAACCGAGGGGGCACAGATACGCAGTATTTT.

The chain has TRBV5-6 and TRBJ2-3, with D possibly TRBD1 on 5 matching bases. Germline V lookup: CDR1 SGHDT, CDR2 YYEEEE. The V end lost 2 bases, the J end lost 3 bases, and 13 bases lay between the germline ends. This CDR3 is 15 amino acids long. The CDR3 loop is CASSFLQGGTDTQYF. CDR3 DNA: TGTGCCAGCAGCTTCCTTCAGGGTGGGACAGATACGCAGTATTTT.